The rows below give T cell receptor beta chains drawn from one sample of a study of beta chain features in type 1 diabetes. Libraries were prepared by immunoSEQ multiplex PCR; TCRdb keeps only in-frame clonotypes and omits some of them. The repertoire holds 300,000 to 400,000 clones, with roughly 12% as singletons. The sequenced sample was naive CD4+ T cells from blood. These receptors all stem from a man between 18 and 35 years old in good health. The CDR3 runs from the conserved cysteine through the conserved F or W. Fields, in order: J gene, V gene, D gene, clone size, CDR3 protein, CDR3 DNA. A D gene is named only where the DNA matches it firmly. A row's size may be missing; if present it is once, few, many or a size class.

j_call: TRBJ2-3
v_call: TRBV4-3
d_call: TRBD1
clone_size: few
cdr3_aa: CASSRDRAHTDTQYF
cdr3_nt: TGCGCCAGCAGCCGTGACAGGGCGCACACAGATACGCAGTATTTT

j_call: TRBJ1-2
v_call: TRBV7-2
d_call: TRBD1
clone_size: few
cdr3_aa: CASSPGTGVFGYGYTF
cdr3_nt: TGTGCCAGCAGCCCCGGGACAGGGGTATTCGGCTATGGCTACACCTTC

j_call: TRBJ2-3
v_call: TRBV5-1
d_call: TRBD1
clone_size: .
cdr3_aa: CASCTGTVTDTQYF
cdr3_nt: TGCGCCAGCTGTACCGGGACAGTCACAGATACGCAGTATTTT

j_call: TRBJ1-1
v_call: TRBV6-5
d_call: .
clone_size: few
cdr3_aa: CASSYSIRANTEAFF
cdr3_nt: TGTGCCAGCAGTTACTCGATCAGGGCGAACACTGAAGCTTTCTTT

j_call: TRBJ2-7
v_call: TRBV5-1
d_call: TRBD1
clone_size: .
cdr3_aa: CASSKDRANTYEQYF
cdr3_nt: TGCGCCAGCAGCAAGGACAGGGCCAATACGTACGAGCAGTACTTC

j_call: TRBJ2-1
v_call: TRBV14
d_call: TRBD2
clone_size: .
cdr3_aa: CASSLWASGKSGNEQFF
cdr3_nt: TGTGCCAGCAGCCTATGGGCCAGCGGGAAGTCAGGAAATGAGCAGTTCTTC

j_call: TRBJ1-1
v_call: TRBV7-2
d_call: .
clone_size: few
cdr3_aa: CASSLSGTVNTEAFF
cdr3_nt: TGTGCCAGCAGCTTATCCGGAACAGTGAACACTGAAGCTTTCTTT

j_call: TRBJ1-2
v_call: TRBV18
d_call: TRBD1
clone_size: few
cdr3_aa: CASSPVPGQGKLNYGYTF
cdr3_nt: TGTGCCAGCTCACCCGTCCCGGGACAGGGGAAGCTTAACTATGGCTACACCTTC

j_call: TRBJ2-1
v_call: TRBV19
d_call: .
clone_size: .
cdr3_aa: CASRSTWYNEQFF
cdr3_nt: TGTGCCAGTAGATCGACTTGGTACAATGAGCAGTTCTTC

j_call: TRBJ2-5
v_call: TRBV6-5
d_call: .
clone_size: few
cdr3_aa: CASIPNRDFPTQYF
cdr3_nt: TGTGCCAGCATCCCTAACCGGGACTTCCCGACCCAGTACTTC

j_call: TRBJ1-5
v_call: TRBV30
d_call: .
clone_size: .
cdr3_aa: CAWTLGGNQPQHF
cdr3_nt: TGTGCCTGGACACTCGGCGGAAATCAGCCCCAGCATTTT

j_call: TRBJ2-7
v_call: TRBV28
d_call: .
clone_size: few
cdr3_aa: CASSSLGGTYEQYF
cdr3_nt: TGTGCCAGCAGTTCCCTTGGGGGCACCTACGAGCAGTACTTC

j_call: TRBJ2-3
v_call: TRBV18
d_call: .
clone_size: few
cdr3_aa: CASSLDRGTDTQYF
cdr3_nt: TGTGCCAGCTCACTCGATAGAGGGACAGATACGCAGTATTTT

j_call: TRBJ1-5
v_call: TRBV18
d_call: .
clone_size: .
cdr3_aa: CASSPPGGSNQPQHF
cdr3_nt: TGTGCCAGCTCACCACCGGGGGGGAGCAATCAGCCCCAGCATTTT

j_call: TRBJ1-2
v_call: TRBV28
d_call: .
clone_size: .
cdr3_aa: CASSRDNPNYGYTF
cdr3_nt: TGTGCCAGCAGTAGGGACAACCCTAACTATGGCTACACCTTC

j_call: TRBJ2-3
v_call: TRBV7-2
d_call: .
clone_size: few
cdr3_aa: CASSLAYTDTQYF
cdr3_nt: TGTGCCAGCAGCTTAGCGTACACAGATACGCAGTATTTT

j_call: TRBJ2-1
v_call: TRBV5-4
d_call: TRBD2
clone_size: .
cdr3_aa: CASSLRLAPEFF
cdr3_nt: TGTGCCAGCAGCTTGAGACTAGCTCCCGAGTTCTTC

j_call: TRBJ2-3
v_call: TRBV7-2
d_call: .
clone_size: few
cdr3_aa: CASVWASTDTQYF
cdr3_nt: TGTGCCAGCGTCTGGGCTAGCACAGATACGCAGTATTTT

j_call: TRBJ1-6
v_call: TRBV6-1
d_call: .
clone_size: .
cdr3_aa: CATREPIRRSPLHF
cdr3_nt: TGTGCCACCAGGGAGCCCATTCGGAGGTCACCCCTCCACTTT

j_call: TRBJ2-3
v_call: TRBV7-9
d_call: .
clone_size: few
cdr3_aa: CASTPRVTDTQYF
cdr3_nt: TGTGCCAGCACCCCCAGGGTTACAGATACGCAGTATTTT

j_call: TRBJ2-7
v_call: TRBV28
d_call: TRBD1
clone_size: few
cdr3_aa: CASTSGTGGYEQYF
cdr3_nt: TGTGCCAGCACCTCAGGGACAGGGGGTTACGAGCAGTACTTC

j_call: TRBJ2-7
v_call: TRBV29-1
d_call: TRBD1
clone_size: many
cdr3_aa: CSAGQGTYEQYF
cdr3_nt: TGCAGCGCTGGACAGGGCACCTACGAGCAGTACTTC

j_call: TRBJ1-2
v_call: TRBV7-8
d_call: .
clone_size: .
cdr3_aa: CASSLKRESGYTF
cdr3_nt: TGTGCCAGCAGCTTAAAAAGGGAGAGCGGCTACACCTTC

j_call: TRBJ1-5
v_call: TRBV6-1
d_call: .
clone_size: .
cdr3_aa: CASSERQGFQPQHF
cdr3_nt: TGTGCCAGCAGTGAGCGGCAGGGGTTCCAGCCCCAGCATTTT

j_call: TRBJ2-2
v_call: TRBV5-1
d_call: TRBD1
clone_size: few
cdr3_aa: CASSIGQGWTGELFF
cdr3_nt: TGCGCCAGCAGCATCGGACAGGGTTGGACCGGGGAGCTGTTTTTT